Below are 5 T cell receptor beta chains sequenced from a single sample in a study of neurological immune-mediated disorders. TCRdb redid the calling of the 5' RACE reads with MiXCR, one entry per CDR3 protein. In the table there are under 70,000 distinct CDR3 sequences, about 3.7% of which are singletons. The sample taken for sequencing was PBMCs. Every receptor here comes from a woman aged 60-75 years with multiple sclerosis.

This clonotype was observed many times. V gene TRBV7-6 combines with J gene TRBJ2-1; no firm D call. This CDR3 has 18 amino acids. V dropped 0 bases and J dropped 0 bases, with 15 bases sitting between them. Per the germline V gene, CDR1 is SGHVS and CDR2 is FNYEAQ. The CDR3 DNA sequence: TGTGCCAGCAGCTTAGCCCCCTTTCGCAGCCGCTCCTACAATGAGCAGTTCTTC. This translates into CASSLAPFRSRSYNEQFF.

This clonotype has ten or more counts. The genes are TRBV27 and TRBJ2-2; D remains unclear. V gave up 2 bases and J gave up 5 bases, with 9 bases separating them. The length of the CDR3 is 14 residues. Per germline, CDR1 MNHEY and CDR2 SMNVEV (reference sequence). In DNA form, the CDR3 reads TGTGCCAGCAGTTTAGAATATCGGACCGGGGAGCTGTTTTTT. This gives the protein CASSLEYRTGELFF.

The table lists this clonotype with many counts. This chain links TRBV20-1 with TRBJ2-5; TRBD1 matches 10 bases. This CDR3 is built from 14 residues. Germline loops: CDR1 DFQATT, CDR2 SNEGSKA (reference sequence). Unmatched junction bases numbered 8, after V lost 5 bases and J lost 5 bases. Here the CDR3 reads CSARPGTGAETQYF. The CDR3 nucleotides read TGCAGTGCTCGTCCCGGGACAGGGGCCGAGACCCAGTACTTC.

This clonotype was counted a few times. The chain couples TRBV20-1 to TRBJ1-4; tentative D call: TRBD1 (6 bases). The CDR3 runs 13 residues. Germline CDR1 and CDR2: DFQATT and SNEGSKA (reference sequence). V lost 6 bases and J lost 10, with 18 bases in between. The CDR3 protein is CSAPDSAGGKLFF. As DNA, the CDR3 is TGCAGTGCCCCGGACAGTGCCGGTGGAAAACTGTTTTTT.

This clonotype was counted many times. The rearrangement joins TRBV5-5 to TRBJ1-2; 8 nucleotides agree with TRBD1. The CDR3 runs to 15 residues. V lost 0 bases, J lost 7 bases, and 8 bases stayed unmatched. Germline V gene sequence: CDR1 SGHKS, CDR2 YYEKEE (reference sequence). The CDR3 here is CASSLAGGAAIGYTF. The CDR3 nucleotides read TGTGCCAGCAGCTTGGCAGGGGGCGCGGCTATTGGCTACACCTTC.